Shown below are 14 T cell receptor beta chains from a single sample sequenced in a study of blood T cell repertoires in COVID-19. Repertoires were generated with immunoSEQ multiplex PCR, while TCRdb's copy carries only in-frame clones and drops some. The sample includes under 200,000 clones, around 83% of them seen just once. The sample consisted of peripheral blood. These receptors originate from a man in his forties or fifties with active or convalescent COVID-19.

This chain uses TRBV6-6 with TRBJ1-5, with D unresolved. The germline V and J ends were trimmed by 7 bases and 2 bases, with 9 bases remaining between them. Germline V CDR1 and CDR2: MNHNY, SVGAGI (reference sequence). CDR3 length: 13 amino acids. Here the CDR3 DNA reads TGTGCCAGCAAAGCGGACGGCAATCAGCCCCAGCATTTT. It is translated as CASKADGNQPQHF.

This clone was observed a single time. The V gene is TRBV19, the J gene TRBJ2-3; maybe TRBD2 (6 bases). Per the germline V gene, CDR1 is LNHDA and CDR2 is SQIVND (reference sequence). Trimming took off 6 bases at V and 4 bases at J, with 11 bases between the two ends. This CDR3 is 13 amino acids long. CDR3 bases: TGTGCCAGTAGGTCGGGGGAATCAGATACGCAGTATTTT. Encoded protein: CASRSGESDTQYF. The full variable domain, completed using reference TRBV19 and TRBJ2-3, is DGGITQSPKYLFRKEGQNVTLSCEQNLNHDAMYWYRQDPGQGLRLIYYSQIVNDFQKGDIAEGYSVSREKKESFPLTVTSAQKNPTAFYLCASRSGESDTQYFGPGTRLTVL.

This clone was detected only a few times. V usage is TRBV5-4 and J usage is TRBJ1-1; D is possibly TRBD1 (6 bases). CDR1 is SGHNT and CDR2 is YYREEE in the germline V gene (reference sequence). The ends were cut back, 5 bases at V and 1 base at J, with 12 bases in the middle. The CDR3 sequence is 14 residues long. The CDR3 DNA sequence: TGTGCCAGCAGATCACAGGGTCGGAACACTGAAGCTTTCTTT. The encoded protein is CASRSQGRNTEAFF. The full variable domain, in which reference TRBV5-4 and TRBJ1-1 provide the parts outside the CDR3, is ETGVTQSPTHLIKTRGQQVTLRCSSQSGHNTVSWYQQALGQGPQFIFQYYREEENGRGNFPPRFSGLQFPNYSSELNVNALELDDSALYLCASRSQGRNTEAFFGQGTRLTVV.

The count of this clone is one. V gene TRBV2 combines with J gene TRBJ1-5, with TRBD1 identical over 7 bases. CDR3 length: 15 residues. J was trimmed by 6 bases and V by 6 bases; bases with no gene match: 11. Germline-derived CDR1 and CDR2 are SNHLY and FYNNEI. The CDR3: CASRETGSRRQPQHF. Written as DNA, the CDR3 is TGTGCCAGCAGGGAGACAGGGAGTCGTCGTCAGCCCCAGCATTTT.

V and J are TRBV9 and TRBJ2-5; 9 bases are a match to TRBD2. Looked up from germline, CDR1 is SGDLS and CDR2 is YYNGEE. V was pared by 4 bases and J by 1 base, with 5 bases of the junction left unmatched. There are 15 residues in the CDR3. CDR3 sequence (DNA): TGTGCCAGCAGCCCGGCGACTAGCGGCCAAGAGACCCAGTACTTC. Protein sequence: CASSPATSGQETQYF.

The V and J genes are TRBV30 and TRBJ1-2; TRBD1 is a possible D gene (6 bases). The germline CDR1 and CDR2 sequences are GTSNPN and SVGIG (reference sequence). The CDR3 loop spans 13 amino acids. V shed 1 base and J shed 8 bases, with 14 bases lying between them. CDR3 bases: TGTGCCTGGAGTGAACGGGGGGCGTCGGGCTACACCTTC. Its protein product is CAWSERGASGYTF.

This clone showed up just once. V usage is TRBV4-3 and J usage is TRBJ1-4, with a possible D match to TRBD1 (6 bases). The ends were cut back, 4 bases at V and 7 bases at J, with 16 bases in the middle. The CDR3 is 15 amino acids. Looked up from germline, CDR1 is LGHNA and CDR2 is YSLEER. CDR3: CASSRQTGGGEKLFF. In DNA, the CDR3 is TGCGCCAGCAGCCGACAGACAGGCGGGGGTGAAAAACTGTTTTTT.

The rearrangement links TRBV6-2 or TRBV6-3 to TRBJ2-7; D possibly corresponds to TRBD2 (5 bases). V lost 6 bases, J lost 3 bases, and 9 bases lay in between. Germline-derived CDR1 and CDR2 are MNHEY and SVGEGT. This CDR3 contains 12 residues. CDR3 coding DNA: TGTGCCAGCAGCCTAGCCCGCTACGAGCAGTACTTC. Protein sequence: CASSLARYEQYF.

This chain connects TRBV7-8 to TRBJ2-7, with 8 bases lining up with TRBD2. Germline CDR1 is SGHVS and CDR2 is FQNEAQ. Trimming at V came to 11 bases and at J to 9 bases, leaving 18 bases not matched to a gene. The CDR3 runs to 14 residues. The CDR3, as DNA: TGTGCCTCTCAGAGGGTTATTGCGGGGGGTGGGCAGTACTTC. It is translated as CASQRVIAGGGQYF.

A single count supports this clone. This chain joins TRBV2 and TRBJ2-5; 10 bases align to TRBD1. The CDR3 length is 13 residues. The ends lost 6 bases at V and 3 bases at J; junction bases unmatched: 1. The germline V gene has CDR1 SNHLY and CDR2 FYNNEI. For the CDR3, the DNA is TGTGCCAGCAGAGGGACAGGGGAAGAGACCCAGTACTTC. It encodes CASRGTGEETQYF.

The chain has TRBV7-2 and TRBJ2-2; 7 bases line up with TRBD2. The CDR3 covers 14 residues. Germline V CDR1 and CDR2: SGHTA, FQGNSA. V lost 5 bases and J lost 5; bases outside the gene matches: 5. The CDR3, as DNA: TGTGCCAGCAGCCGGGACGGGGGGACCGGGGAGCTGTTTTTT. Its protein product is CASSRDGGTGELFF. Complete variable domain (other parts from reference TRBV7-2 and TRBJ2-2): GAGVSQSPSNKVTEKGKDVELRCDPISGHTALYWYRQSLGQGLEFLIYFQGNSAPDKSGLPSDRFSAERTGGSVSTLTIQRTQQEDSAVYLCASSRDGGTGELFFGEGSRLTVL.

The chain couples TRBV4-3 to TRBJ1-5; D might be TRBD1 (5 bases). This CDR3 contains 16 residues. The germline V and J ends were trimmed by 0 bases and 7 bases, with 16 bases remaining between them. From germline, CDR1 is LGHNA and CDR2 YSLEER. DNA for the CDR3: TGCGCCAGCAGCCAAGAGGCCAGGGTGGTCGGGCAGCCCCAGCATTTT. Amino acids: CASSQEARVVGQPQHF.

The chain links TRBV7-9 to TRBJ1-3; a weak D match, TRBD1 (6 bases). The CDR3 sequence is 16 residues long. Germline CDR1 reads SEHNR; CDR2 reads FQNEAQ (reference sequence). V was shortened by 0 bases and J by 4 bases, with 13 bases between the two germline ends. CDR3 in amino acids: CASSLAGQYNGNTIYF. In DNA, the CDR3 is TGTGCCAGCAGCTTAGCGGGACAATATAACGGAAACACCATATATTTT.

Here the CDR3 DNA reads TGTGCCAGCAGTCGGCCCCAACAGGGGACCTGGTGGAGCACTGAAGCTTTCTTT. Translation: CASSRPQQGTWWSTEAFF. The gene calls are TRBV7-8 and TRBJ1-1; TRBD1 aligns across 7 bases. The CDR3 is made up of 18 amino acids. CDR1 is SGHVS, CDR2 FQNEAQ, per germline. Trimming cost V 6 bases and J 4 bases; bases outside gene matches: 20.